The clone carrying this T cell receptor (beta chain) was observed many times. These data belong to a study of tumor and adjacent non-tumor tissue in lung cancer. Study-level background: Stage I to III disease affected roughly ten men and 5 women aged about 31 to 76.

No cell sorting was done before RNA was extracted from the tissue. From germline, CDR1 is SGHNT and CDR2 YYREEE (reference sequence). The V end lost 4 bases, the J end lost 0 bases, and 15 bases lay between the germline ends. The CDR3 is 16 amino acids. Three rounds of nested PCR, following a modified ARM-PCR protocol, produced the TCRbeta library. Via MiXCR, TCRdb re-called the multiplex PCR reads, giving one row per CDR3 protein. The sample includes about 140,000 distinct CDR3 sequences, around 60% of them seen just once. Sequencing was done on a sample of lung tumor tissue. This chain connects TRBV5-4 to TRBJ2-3; TRBD2 might be the D (5 bases). The TCR sequence derives from a man in his 60s with small cell lung cancer. CDR3 coding DNA: TGTGCCAGCAGCCCCGGGGAGCGACGGAGCACAGATACGCAGTATTTT. It translates to CASSPGERRSTDTQYF.